This TCR beta chain is drawn from a study of OX40 agonist ivuxolimab in advanced cancers. Notes on the research overall: Ivuxolimab, which targeted the costimulatory receptor OX40 (CD134), was an agonistic, fully human IgG2 monoclonal antibody. Prior anti-PD-1, anti-PD-L1 or anti-CTLA-4 therapy was permitted, and 40% of dose-escalation patients had received checkpoint inhibitors. In the dose-escalation cohort, more than 75% of patients were male, and the mean age was approximately 55 years, with a range of roughly 20 to 80. Three dose-escalation patients achieved partial responses, one with hepatocellular carcinoma and two with cutaneous melanoma. The point of sequencing TCRbeta in the periphery was to test whether ivuxolimab changed TCR sequence diversity and drove clonal T-cell expansion. Intravenous ivuxolimab was administered to patients every 2 weeks at six dose levels: 0.01, 0.1, 0.3, 1.5, 3 and 10 mg/kg. The paper reports the monotherapy dose-escalation portion (N of about 50 patients) of the phase I ivuxolimab trial. Of the approximately 50 dose-escalation patients, hepatocellular carcinoma was present in about 19, melanoma in roughly 15, renal cell carcinoma in 9 and head and neck cancer in 9. Broad study findings and their caveats: On average, CD8+ T cells showed more expanded clones than CD4+ T cells after ivuxolimab. Low levels of normalized T-cell clonal expansion were also seen in some nonresponding patients. At doses of 0.1 to 3.0 mg/kg, clonal expansion of both CD4+ and CD8+ T cells in blood was seen between baseline and week 6. In partial responders in the 0.1-3.0 mg/kg groups, normalized peripheral clonal expansion was found to be among the lowest, especially among CD8+ T cells. The antigen specificity of the peripheral T cells that underwent clonal expansion was not determined.

The trial excluded patients who had a history of autoimmune disease or who were on systemic immunosuppression. Peripheral blood for TCR sequencing was collected from all dose cohorts at baseline, on cycle 4 day 1, and on cycle 7 day 1. The samples were drawn from a first-in-human, open-label, multicenter phase I dose-escalation trial of ivuxolimab. Adults with locally advanced or metastatic melanoma, renal cell carcinoma, hepatocellular carcinoma or head and neck squamous cell carcinoma were enrolled in the trial. Before TCR sequencing, CD4+ T cells and CD8+ T cells were sorted from peripheral blood as separate populations. A word on this clone: Which antigen it targets is not known. The record has no base qualities; no much larger clone is one base away.

For sequencing of the TCRbeta CDR3 region, genomic DNA was extracted from the sorted cells. The immunoSEQ Assay was used to sequence the TCRbeta CDR3 regions. This is the immuneACCESS table as TCRdb keeps it, with only in-frame sequences that have V and J called. A part of the clones is gone; compared with another copy, unresolved V genes explain less than half, and the rest is unexplained. In this sample the table shows 36,000 or so clones, over 75% of which occur a single time. Over 20% of the sample rests with the top ten. Trimming removed 2 bases from V and 1 base from J, leaving 4 bases between the germline ends. The cysteine opens and the phenylalanine closes a CDR3 of 13 amino acids. The entry retains the CDR3 DNA only, 39 bases that are in frame from base 1. Sequences SNHLY (CDR1) and FYNNEI (CDR2) are obtained from the germline V gene.

The TCR originated in an adult with an advanced solid tumor such as melanoma, head and neck, liver or kidney cancer. The chain is encoded by TRBV2 joined to TRBJ2-3, with no confidently assigned D gene. The sequences come from CD4+ or CD8+ T cells sorted from blood, collected in a trial of the OX40 agonist ivuxolimab. The CDR3 protein sequence reads: CASSEWRTDTQYF. In nucleotides, the sequence is TGTGCCAGCAGTGAATGGCGCACAGATACGCAGTATTTT.